The 6 T cell receptor beta chains in this list originate from one sample, sequenced in a study of T cells in Graves' hyperthyroidism and ophthalmopathy. From RNA transcripts, TCR beta CDR3 regions were amplified. With the HTBI primer set, the TCR CDR3 went through a first round of RT-PCR. TCRdb itself ran the multiplex PCR reads through MiXCR, one entry per CDR3 protein. The table has about 740,000 distinct CDR3 sequences, 11% to 15% seen once; the top ten hold 10%. Sequenced material: blood. The receptor set was obtained from a woman aged 18-29 years with Graves' hyperthyroidism.

This clonotype was seen ten or more times. This chain connects TRBV15 to TRBJ2-7, with 7 bases lining up with TRBD1. Germline trimming cut 5 bases from V and 3 bases from J; bases unmatched to any gene: 7. The germline V gene encodes CDR1 LNHNV and CDR2 YYDKDF (reference sequence). This CDR3 spans 14 amino acids. The CDR3: CATSSGTANYEQYF. In nucleotides, the CDR3 is TGTGCCACCAGCTCCGGGACAGCTAACTACGAGCAGTACTTC.

The sample holds a few counts of this clonotype. The chain uses TRBV4-3 and TRBJ1-6, with a weak D call TRBD1 (6 bases). The V gene's germline CDR1 is LGHNA and CDR2 YSLEER. V shed 1 base and J shed 7 bases, with 11 bases lying between them. CDR3 length: 15 amino acids. CDR3 residues: CASSQGRTENSPLHF. In DNA, the CDR3 is TGCGCCAGCAGCCAAGGGAGGACAGAGAATTCACCCCTCCACTTT.

In its sample, this clonotype was seen a few times. The J gene is TRBJ1-5, the V gene TRBV7-8; no clear D. The CDR3 contains 13 residues. Between the trimmed V and J ends, which lost 1 base and 5 bases, there was a span of 6 bases. The germline CDR1 and CDR2 sequences are SGHVS and FQNEAQ. CDR3 amino acids: CASSLVGYQPQHF. CDR3 bases: TGTGCCAGCAGCTTAGTGGGTTATCAGCCCCAGCATTTT.

This chain connects TRBV25-1 to TRBJ2-7, with TRBD1 as a possible D gene (6 bases). Germline CDR1 and CDR2: MGHDK and SYGVNS. The length of the CDR3 is 14 residues. With 1 base removed from V and 6 bases from J, the gap between germline ends came to 13 bases. The CDR3: CASSELRAGAEQYF. CDR3 nucleotide sequence: TGTGCCAGCAGTGAATTAAGGGCAGGGGCCGAGCAGTACTTC.

V and J are TRBV13 and TRBJ2-1; 11 nucleotides match TRBD2. The DNA end lines up better with TRBJ2-7; the J call may be wrong. Per the germline V gene, CDR1 is PRHDT and CDR2 is FYEKMQ (reference sequence). The CDR3 is 17 residues long. This CDR3 reads CASSLVASGRLYNEQYF. DNA for the CDR3: TGTGCCAGCAGCTTAGTGGCTAGCGGGAGGCTTTACAATGAGCAGTACTTC.

This chain joins TRBV6-2 or TRBV6-3 and TRBJ2-1, with D perhaps TRBD2 (5 bases). The CDR3 loop spans 14 amino acids. The V and J ends lost 3 bases and 8 bases respectively, with 14 bases between them. Germline CDR1 and CDR2: MNHEY and SVGEGT. DNA of the CDR3: TGTGCCAGCAGTTATACACTAGGTGGGGATGAGCAGTTCTTC. Translation: CASSYTLGGDEQFF.